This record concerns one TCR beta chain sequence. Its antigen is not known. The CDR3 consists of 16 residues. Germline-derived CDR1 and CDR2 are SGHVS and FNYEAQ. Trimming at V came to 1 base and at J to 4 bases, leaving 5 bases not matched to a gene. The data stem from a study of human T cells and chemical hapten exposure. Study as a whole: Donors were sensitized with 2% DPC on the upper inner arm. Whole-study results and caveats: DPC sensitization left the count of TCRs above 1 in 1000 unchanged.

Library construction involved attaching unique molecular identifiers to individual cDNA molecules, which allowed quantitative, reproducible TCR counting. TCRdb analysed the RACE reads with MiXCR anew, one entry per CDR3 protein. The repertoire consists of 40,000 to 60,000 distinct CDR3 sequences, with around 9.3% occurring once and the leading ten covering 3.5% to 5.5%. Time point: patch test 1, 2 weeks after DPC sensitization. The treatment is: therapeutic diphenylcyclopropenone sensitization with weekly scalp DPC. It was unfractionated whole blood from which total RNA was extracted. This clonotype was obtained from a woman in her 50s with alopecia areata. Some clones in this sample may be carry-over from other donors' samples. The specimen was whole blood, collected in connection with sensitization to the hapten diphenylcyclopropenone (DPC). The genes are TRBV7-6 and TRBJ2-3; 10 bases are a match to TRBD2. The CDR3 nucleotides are TGTGCCAGCAGCTTAGAGGGGACTAGCGTCTCAGATACGCAGTATTTT. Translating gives CASSLEGTSVSDTQYF.